Detailed here is one T cell receptor beta chain. Generated by immunoSEQ multiplex PCR, the TCRdb table keeps only in-frame clones and is missing some. The table includes about 160,000 clones, roughly 90% detected once. This sample is drawn from a study of blood T cell repertoires in COVID-19. The overall study: Material from acute and convalescent COVID-19 was sourced from the United States, Italy and Spain. The analysed material was cDNA or gDNA that came from T cells, B-cell-depleted T cells, or PBMCs.

J was trimmed by 7 bases and V by 6 bases; bases with no gene match: 4. Per the germline V gene, CDR1 is MNHEY and CDR2 is SVGAGI. The CDR3 spans 14 residues. This rearrangement joins TRBV6-5 to TRBJ1-6; TRBD1 matches 9 bases. This TCR was recovered from a woman in her 70s with acute or convalescent COVID-19. What was sequenced was peripheral blood. In DNA form, the CDR3 reads TGTGCCAGCAGCCCGGGGACAGGGAATTCACCCCTCCACTTT. It encodes CASSPGTGNSPLHF.